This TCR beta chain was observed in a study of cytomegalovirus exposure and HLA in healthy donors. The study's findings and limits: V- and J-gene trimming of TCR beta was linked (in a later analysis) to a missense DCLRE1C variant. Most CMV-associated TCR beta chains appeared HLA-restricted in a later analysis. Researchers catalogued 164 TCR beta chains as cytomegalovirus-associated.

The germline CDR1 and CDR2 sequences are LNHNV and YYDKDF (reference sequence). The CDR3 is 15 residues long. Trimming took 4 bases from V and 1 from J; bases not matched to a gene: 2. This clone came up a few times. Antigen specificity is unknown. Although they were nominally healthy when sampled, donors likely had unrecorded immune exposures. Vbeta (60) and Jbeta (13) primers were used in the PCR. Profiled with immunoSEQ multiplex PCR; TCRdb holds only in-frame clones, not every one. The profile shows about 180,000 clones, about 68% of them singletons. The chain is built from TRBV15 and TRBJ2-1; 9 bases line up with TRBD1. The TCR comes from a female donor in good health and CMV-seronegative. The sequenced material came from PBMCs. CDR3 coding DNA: TGTGCCACCAGCACCGGGACAGGGTCCTACAATGAGCAGTTCTTC. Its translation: CATSTGTGSYNEQFF.